This TCR beta chain was identified during a study of Ad26.COV2.S vaccination and SARS-CoV-2 variants. This sample's treatment: around 19 received Ad26.COV2.S at low or high dose, single or two shots; about five received placebo; per-sample allocation not given. Each sample was drawn 63 days after the first injection (of vaccine or placebo). SARS-CoV-2 spike from the Wuhan strain was encoded by the vaccine, an Ad26 vector. TCRdb's table, derived via immunoSEQ multiplex PCR, lists solely in-frame clones and lacks some. The table has about 350,000 clones, about 88% seen once. Trimming shortened V by 4 bases and J by 2 bases, and 12 bases separated the two germline ends. CDR1 is SGHRS and CDR2 is YFSETQ in the germline V gene. CDR3 size: 15 residues.

The clonotype comes from a person aged 18-60 years who received the Ad26.COV2.S COVID-19 vaccine or a placebo. V gene TRBV5-1 combines with J gene TRBJ1-4; a weak D match, TRBD1 (6 bases). This specimen consisted of peripheral blood, obtained in a trial of Ad26.COV2.S vaccine versus placebo. The CDR3 sequence: CASSITGRTNEKLFF. The CDR3 DNA reads as TGCGCCAGCAGCATAACAGGGAGGACTAATGAAAAACTGTTTTTT.